Reported below is one T cell receptor (beta chain). Its antigen is unidentified. An end of the junction does not agree with germline; a read error may underlie this. The library came from three nested PCR rounds adapted from ARM-PCR protocols. TCRdb passed the multiplex PCR reads through MiXCR, listing each CDR3 protein once. The profile shows roughly 150,000 distinct CDR3 sequences, around two thirds of them singletons. The CDR3 is 15 residues long. CDR1 and CDR2 from the germline V gene are MGHRA and YSYEKL. This entry belongs to a study of tumor and adjacent non-tumor tissue in lung cancer. Whole-study context: Histology: around 13 adenocarcinoma, a couple of squamous cell carcinoma, 1 small cell lung cancer. Aged about 31 to 80 years, patients included fewer than 11 men and several women with stage I to III disease. Notes on the study in general: TCR diversity was significantly greater in tumor than normal lung tissue.

No cell sorting was done before RNA was extracted from the tissue. The rearrangement uses TRBV4-1 and TRBJ2-7, with D maybe TRBD1 (6 bases). Sample: lung tumor tissue. This TCR derives from a man between 60 and 75 years old with small cell lung cancer. CDR3 sequence: CASRGGASGTYEQYF. The CDR3 DNA reads as TGCGCCAGCAGAGGGGGAGCCAGTGGTACCTACGAGCAGTATTTC.